Shown below are 9 T cell receptor beta chains from a single sample sequenced in a study of blood T cell repertoires in COVID-19. Repertoires were generated with immunoSEQ multiplex PCR, while TCRdb's copy carries only in-frame clones and drops some. The sample lists hundreds of thousands of clones, around 88% seen once, with around 8.7% in the top ten. The sequenced sample consisted of peripheral blood. All receptors derive from a woman between 50 and 59 years old with acute or convalescent COVID-19.

This chain connects TRBV24-1 to TRBJ1-2; 10 bases agree with TRBD1. V was pared by 5 bases and J by 8 bases, with 7 bases of the junction left unmatched. CDR3 length: 14 residues. Germline CDR1 reads KGHDR; CDR2 reads SFDVKD. The CDR3 bases are TGTGCCACCAGTGGCTCCGGGACAGGGGAAGGCTACACCTTC. Translation gives CATSGSGTGEGYTF.

V gene TRBV5-6 combines with J gene TRBJ1-2; D is possibly TRBD1 (6 bases). The CDR3 consists of 13 residues. V gave up 1 base and J gave up 3 bases, with 7 bases separating them. Germline V gene lookup returns CDR1 SGHDT and CDR2 YYEEEE. CDR3 sequence (DNA): TGTGCCAGCAGCTTGCAGGGGCACTATGGCTACACCTTC. This codes for CASSLQGHYGYTF.

J is TRBJ1-2 and V is TRBV5-8; possible D gene TRBD1, 6 bases. This CDR3 has 15 residues. Germline CDR1 reads SGHTS; CDR2 reads YDEGEE. The ends were cut back, 1 base at V and 4 bases at J, with 14 bases in the middle. The CDR3, as DNA: TGTGCCAGCAGCTTGAGGGGGATCGTAAGCTATGGCTACACCTTC. This codes for CASSLRGIVSYGYTF.

This chain connects TRBV6-5 to TRBJ1-2, with a possible D match to TRBD1 (5 bases). This CDR3 has 11 amino acids. The germline V gene has CDR1 MNHEY and CDR2 SVGAGI. The V end lost 11 bases, the J end lost 6 bases, and 13 bases lay between the germline ends. The CDR3 DNA follows: TGTGCCGCCAGGGTCGGCGATGGCTACACCTTC. This translates into CAARVGDGYTF.

This clone was detected only once. The rearrangement joins TRBV3-1 (or the pseudogene TRBV3-2) to TRBJ2-1; 14 bases are a match to TRBD2. V trimming: 5 bases; J trimming: 7 bases; junction bases outside the gene matches: 7. The CDR3 is made up of 16 amino acids. CDR1 is LGHDT and CDR2 is YNNKEL in the germline V gene (reference sequence). The CDR3 loop is CASSLGLAGAANEQFF. CDR3 bases: TGTGCCAGCAGCTTGGGACTAGCGGGAGCCGCGAATGAGCAGTTCTTC.

This chain connects TRBV7-9 to TRBJ2-5, with TRBD1 matching 7 bases. The trim removed 3 bases at V and 0 bases at J, leaving 7 bases unmatched. CDR3 size: 16 residues. In germline, CDR1 is SEHNR, CDR2 FQNEAQ (reference sequence). The CDR3 loop is CASSFGTAFYQETQYF. In nucleotides, the CDR3 is TGTGCCAGCAGCTTCGGGACAGCGTTTTACCAAGAGACCCAGTACTTC.

The chain couples TRBV5-1 to TRBJ1-5; no clear D. The germline V gene has CDR1 SGHRS and CDR2 YFSETQ. This CDR3 has 13 amino acids. The V end lost 5 bases, the J end lost 4 bases, and 10 bases lay between the germline ends. The CDR3: CASRSDLNQPQHF. The CDR3 DNA sequence: TGCGCCAGCAGGTCGGACTTAAATCAGCCCCAGCATTTT.

This chain joins TRBV2 and TRBJ2-2, with TRBD1 identical over 7 bases. CDR1 is SNHLY and CDR2 is FYNNEI in the germline V gene. V was pared by 6 bases and J by 8 bases, with 9 bases of the junction left unmatched. CDR3 length equals 14 residues. CDR3 DNA sequence: TGTGCCAGCAGCGTACAGGGGTGGGGAGGGGAGCTGTTTTTT. It yields the protein CASSVQGWGGELFF. The full variable domain, completed using reference TRBV2 and TRBJ2-2, is EPEVTQTPSHQVTQMGQEVILRCVPISNHLYFYWYRQILGQKVEFLVSFYNNEISEKSEIFDDQFSVERPDGSNFTLKIRSTKLEDSAMYFCASSVQGWGGELFFGEGSRLTVL.

The chain couples TRBV28 to TRBJ1-2, with 9 bases matching TRBD1. The CDR3 is 14 amino acids. Germline V gene lookup returns CDR1 MDHEN and CDR2 SYDVKM. The V segment lost 5 bases and the J segment 9 bases; nucleotides outside the gene matches: 10. CDR3 sequence reads: CASSLNRGHGSYTF. The CDR3 nucleotides read TGTGCCAGCAGTCTCAACAGGGGGCATGGGAGCTACACCTTC.